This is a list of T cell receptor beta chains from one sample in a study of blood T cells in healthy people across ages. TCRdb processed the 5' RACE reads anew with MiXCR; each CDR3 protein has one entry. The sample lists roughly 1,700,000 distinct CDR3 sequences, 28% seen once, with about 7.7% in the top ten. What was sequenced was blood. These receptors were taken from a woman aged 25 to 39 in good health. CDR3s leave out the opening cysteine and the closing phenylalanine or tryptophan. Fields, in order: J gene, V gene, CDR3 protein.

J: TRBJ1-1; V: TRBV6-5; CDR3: ASSYSRQVVVTEVF
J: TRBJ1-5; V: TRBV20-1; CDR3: SVRQAFDQPQH
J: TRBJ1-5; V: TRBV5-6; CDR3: ASSLNGIPYRKH
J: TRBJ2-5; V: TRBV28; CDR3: ASSPGSPYQETQY
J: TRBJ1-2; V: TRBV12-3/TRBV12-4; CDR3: ASRSPTAGYGHT
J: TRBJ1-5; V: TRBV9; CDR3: ASSPGTGEYSNQPQH
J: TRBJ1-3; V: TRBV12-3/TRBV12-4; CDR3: ASTGQGFRNTIY
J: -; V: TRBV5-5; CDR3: ANSLQTGVYEQY
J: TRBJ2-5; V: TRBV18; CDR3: ASSPPSGQETQY
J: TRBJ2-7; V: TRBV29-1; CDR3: SVTGAHTYEQY
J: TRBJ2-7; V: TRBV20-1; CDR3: SARMGGGRYEQY
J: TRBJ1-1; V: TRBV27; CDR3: ASSSLGATLNTEAF
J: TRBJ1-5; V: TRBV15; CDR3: AASRDPWGYQPQH
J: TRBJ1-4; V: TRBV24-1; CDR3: APTRPTENEKLF
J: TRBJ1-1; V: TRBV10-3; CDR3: AISESLGTGGDTEAF
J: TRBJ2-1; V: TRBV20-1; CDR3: SAPPSGAGGTNEQF
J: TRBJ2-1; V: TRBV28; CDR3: ASSLMTSESGEQF
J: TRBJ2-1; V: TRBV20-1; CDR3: SARDWTQFNEQF
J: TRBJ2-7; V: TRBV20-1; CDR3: SAFGQGGSGRISYEQY
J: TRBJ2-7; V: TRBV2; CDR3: ASTTSRGSEQY
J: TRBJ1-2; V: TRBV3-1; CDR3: ASSQELGENYGYT
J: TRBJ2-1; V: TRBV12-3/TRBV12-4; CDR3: ASSPSDRVYNEQF
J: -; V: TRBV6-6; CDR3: ASARDRAFSEQY
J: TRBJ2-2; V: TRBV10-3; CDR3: AIRAGTENTGELF
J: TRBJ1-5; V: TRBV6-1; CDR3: ASSPFRGQKWGNQPQH
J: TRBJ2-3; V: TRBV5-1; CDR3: ASKLAGVDTQY
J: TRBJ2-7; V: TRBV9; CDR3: ASSTSSGGEYEQY
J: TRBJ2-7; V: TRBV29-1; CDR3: SSREGTEQY
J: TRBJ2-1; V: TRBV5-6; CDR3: ASSDPGQYNEQF
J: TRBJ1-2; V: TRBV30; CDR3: AWTPRVAMSYT
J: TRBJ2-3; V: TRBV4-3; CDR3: ASSPTTRRDTQY
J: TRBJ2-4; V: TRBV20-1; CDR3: SARGTSVFDEQY
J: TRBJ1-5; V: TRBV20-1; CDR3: SAREGGRNQPQH
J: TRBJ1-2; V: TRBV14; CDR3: ASSSHRGRNYGYT
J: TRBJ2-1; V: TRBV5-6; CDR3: ASSLLGYEQF
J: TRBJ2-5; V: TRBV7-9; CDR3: ASSQSTGLETQY
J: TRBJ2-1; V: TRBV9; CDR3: ASSFSTGENEQF